This TCR beta chain was retrieved from a study of post-analysis software for immune sequencing data. About the study: The disease courses spanned relapsing-remitting, secondary progressive and progressive-relapsing forms of multiple sclerosis. Findings and caveats of the study: Compared with controls, patients showed significantly lower normalized Chao1 diversity. Samples from a shared batch, those prepared together, strongly co-clustered by F measure. Included in a set of 5 or 6 TRBV segments more frequent in patients than controls were TRBV5-6, TRBV5-1 and TRBV20-1.

Germline CDR1 reads DFQATT; CDR2 reads SNEGSKA (reference sequence). Trimming at V came to 5 bases and at J to 5 bases, leaving 11 bases not matched to a gene. The CDR3 is 14 residues long. Turning to this clonotype: Its antigen is undetermined.

Built from TCR beta cDNA, the libraries had unique molecular identifiers in them. TCRdb ran MiXCR on the PCR reads and lists one entry per CDR3 protein. The sample has hundreds of thousands of distinct CDR3 sequences; 25% to 30% are singletons. The material sequenced was blood. The J gene is TRBJ1-1, the V gene TRBV20-1, with 7 bases aligning to TRBD1. The origin of this receptor is a girl between 5 and 17 years old with multiple sclerosis. CDR3 protein: CSADEGAQGTEAFF. CDR3 nucleotide sequence: TGCAGTGCTGATGAGGGGGCTCAGGGGACTGAAGCTTTCTTT.